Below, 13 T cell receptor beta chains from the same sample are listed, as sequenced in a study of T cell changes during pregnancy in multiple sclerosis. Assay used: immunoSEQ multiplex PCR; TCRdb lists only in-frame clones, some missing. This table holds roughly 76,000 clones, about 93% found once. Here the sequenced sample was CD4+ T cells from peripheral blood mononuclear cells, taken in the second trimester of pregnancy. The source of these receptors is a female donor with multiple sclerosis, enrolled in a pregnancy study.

The CDR3 sequence: CASTRANYGYTF. The CDR3 DNA reads TGTGCCAGCACCCGAGCTAACTATGGCTACACCTTC. The V and J genes are TRBV2 and TRBJ1-2; no reliable D call. CDR1 is SNHLY, CDR2 FYNNEI, per germline. V gave up 7 bases and J gave up 0 bases, with 6 bases separating them. The CDR3 is 12 amino acids.

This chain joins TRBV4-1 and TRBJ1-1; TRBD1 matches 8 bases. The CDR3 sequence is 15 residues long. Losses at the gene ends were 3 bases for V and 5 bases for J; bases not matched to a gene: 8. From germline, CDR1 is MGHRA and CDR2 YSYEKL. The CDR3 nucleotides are TGCGCCAGCAGCCAGACAGGGGATGGTAGAACTGAAGCTTTCTTT. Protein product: CASSQTGDGRTEAFF.

The CDR3 here is CAWDRSGLNTEAFF. The CDR3 DNA reads TGTGCCTGGGACCGGAGTGGACTAAACACTGAAGCTTTCTTT. J is TRBJ1-1 and V is TRBV30; D remains ambiguous. Between the trimmed V and J ends, which lost 5 bases and 2 bases, there was a span of 15 bases. Germline loops: CDR1 GTSNPN, CDR2 SVGIG (reference sequence). This CDR3 region has 14 residues.

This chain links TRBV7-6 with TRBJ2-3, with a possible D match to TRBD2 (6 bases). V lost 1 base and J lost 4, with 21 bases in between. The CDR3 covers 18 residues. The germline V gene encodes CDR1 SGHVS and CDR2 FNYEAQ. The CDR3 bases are TGTGCCAGCAGCTTAGATTTCAAGGGCGGGGCCCCCCCAGATACGCAGTATTTT. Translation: CASSLDFKGGAPPDTQYF.

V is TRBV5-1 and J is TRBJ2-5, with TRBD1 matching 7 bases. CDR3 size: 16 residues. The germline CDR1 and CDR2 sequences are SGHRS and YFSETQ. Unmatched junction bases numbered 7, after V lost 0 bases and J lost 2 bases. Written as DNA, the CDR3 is TGCGCCAGCAGCTTGGCCCACAGGGGCACGCAAGAGACCCAGTACTTC. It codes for CASSLAHRGTQETQYF.

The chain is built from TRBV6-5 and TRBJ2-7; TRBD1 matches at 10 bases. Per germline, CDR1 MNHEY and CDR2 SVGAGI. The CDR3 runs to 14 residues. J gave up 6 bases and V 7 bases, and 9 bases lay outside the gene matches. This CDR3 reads CASIPRTGGIEQYF. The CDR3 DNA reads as TGTGCCAGCATCCCTCGGACAGGGGGGATCGAGCAGTACTTC.

CDR3 DNA sequence: TGTGCCAGCAGTTTGAGGTCTAGCGGGATTCATTTTAATGAGCAGTTCTTC. It specifies CASSLRSSGIHFNEQFF. The gene calls are TRBV27 and TRBJ2-1; TRBD2 aligns across 9 bases. CDR3 length: 17 amino acids. CDR1 is MNHEY, CDR2 SMNVEV, per germline (reference sequence). The junction had 13 bases not matched to a gene; V was cut back by 3 bases and J by 7 bases.

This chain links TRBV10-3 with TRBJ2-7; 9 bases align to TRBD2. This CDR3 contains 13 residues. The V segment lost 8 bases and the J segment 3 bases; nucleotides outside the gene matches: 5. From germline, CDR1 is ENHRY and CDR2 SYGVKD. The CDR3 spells CAISGTSIYEQYF. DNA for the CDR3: TGTGCCATCTCCGGGACTAGCATCTACGAGCAGTACTTC.

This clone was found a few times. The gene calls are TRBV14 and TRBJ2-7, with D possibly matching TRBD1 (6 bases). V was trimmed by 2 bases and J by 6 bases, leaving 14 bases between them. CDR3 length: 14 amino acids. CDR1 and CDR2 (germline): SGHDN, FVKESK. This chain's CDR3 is CASSQNRVIFEQYF. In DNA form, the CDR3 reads TGTGCCAGCAGCCAAAACAGGGTTATATTCGAGCAGTACTTC.

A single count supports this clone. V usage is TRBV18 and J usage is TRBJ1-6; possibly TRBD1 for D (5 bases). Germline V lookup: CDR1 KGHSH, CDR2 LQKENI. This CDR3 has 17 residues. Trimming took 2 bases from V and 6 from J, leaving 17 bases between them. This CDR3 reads CASSPGRGSNVNSPLHF. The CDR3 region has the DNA TGTGCCAGCTCACCAGGTCGGGGGAGCAACGTTAATTCACCCCTCCACTTT.

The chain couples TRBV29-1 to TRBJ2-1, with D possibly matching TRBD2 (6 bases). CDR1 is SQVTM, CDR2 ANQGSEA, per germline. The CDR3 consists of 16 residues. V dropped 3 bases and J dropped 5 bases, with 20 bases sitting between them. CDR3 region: CSVDRTGGSYHNEQFF. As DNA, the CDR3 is TGCAGCGTTGACCGGACCGGGGGATCGTATCACAATGAGCAGTTCTTC.

CDR3 in DNA: TGTGCCAGCAGCCCCCCGGGACAACGCACAGATACGCAGTATTTT. It codes for CASSPPGQRTDTQYF. The V call is TRBV7-2, the J call TRBJ2-3; D possibly corresponds to TRBD1 (6 bases). Deletions cut 5 bases from V and 1 base from J, with 13 bases between. The CDR3 contains 15 residues. CDR1 and CDR2 (germline): SGHTA, FQGNSA.

The CDR3 bases are TGTGCCAGCACAGGGCGGGGGCAGTTTTCCTATAATTCACCCCTCCACTTT. Protein: CASTGRGQFSYNSPLHF. This sequence joins TRBV27 and TRBJ1-6; tentatively, D is TRBD1 (6 bases). Trimming stripped 7 bases from V and 1 base from J, with 17 bases between. The germline V gene encodes CDR1 MNHEY and CDR2 SMNVEV (reference sequence). CDR3 length: 17 amino acids.